The 11 T cell receptor beta chains listed next were all sequenced from one sample in a study of molecular identifiers for immune sequencing clone quantification. TCRdb reprocessed the PCR reads via MiXCR and lists one record per CDR3 protein. The table has 350,000 or so distinct CDR3 sequences, about 22% seen once. The sample taken for sequencing was naive CD8+ T cells from blood, with Jurkat cell RNA spiked in. Indicated subset: FACS-sorted CD8+CD4-CCR7+CD45RA+ naive T cells. The receptors originated from a human donor in good health. Some libraries in this study had Jurkat cell RNA spiked in.

The chain has TRBV9 and TRBJ2-3; 8 bases agree with TRBD2. The CDR3 totals 16 residues. CDR1 is SGDLS and CDR2 is YYNGEE in the germline V gene. Germline trimming cut 3 bases from V and 3 bases from J; bases unmatched to any gene: 9. CDR3 DNA: TGTGCCAGCAGCGCTTCAGGTCGGGGGGGGACAGATACGCAGTATTTT. It yields the protein CASSASGRGGTDTQYF.

This clonotype came up many times. The chain joins TRBV6-1 to TRBJ1-5, with D maybe TRBD1 (6 bases). The CDR3 loop spans 15 amino acids. Trimming cost V 2 bases and J 0 bases, with 8 bases left between them. CDR1 is MNHNS, CDR2 SASEGT, per germline. CDR3 nucleotides: TGTGCCAGCAGTGAATTGGGGGCTAGCAATCAGCCCCAGCATTTT. Amino acids: CASSELGASNQPQHF.

This clonotype has a count of ten or more. The chain joins TRBV5-1 to TRBJ2-3; 10 nucleotides match TRBD2. CDR3 size: 18 residues. V trimming: 0 bases; J trimming: 4 bases; junction bases outside the gene matches: 11. Germline assignment: CDR1 SGHRS and CDR2 YFSETQ. DNA of the CDR3: TGCGCCAGCAGCTTGGAAGGATCTTTGCTAGCGGGGGCAGATACGCAGTATTTT. Amino acid sequence: CASSLEGSLLAGADTQYF.

This chain uses TRBV10-1 with TRBJ2-3, with D uncertain. The ends were cut back, 6 bases at V and 3 bases at J, with 16 bases in the middle. The CDR3 is 15 amino acids. Germline lookup yields CDR1 WNHNN and CDR2 SYGVQD (reference sequence). CDR3 region: CASSPQSRATDTQYF. As DNA, the CDR3 is TGCGCCAGCAGCCCCCAGAGTCGCGCGACAGATACGCAGTATTTT.

V gene TRBV27 combines with J gene TRBJ1-6; TRBD1 matches 7 bases. The V gene end was trimmed by 5 bases and the J gene end by 7 bases; junction bases not matched to a gene: 5. The CDR3 length is 14 residues. CDR1 and CDR2 (germline): MNHEY, SMNVEV (reference sequence). CDR3 nucleotides: TGTGCCAGCAGTACGGGACAGATAAATTCACCCCTCCACTTT. Its protein product is CASSTGQINSPLHF.

This clonotype showed up just once. One end of the junction is discordant with germline, which a read error may explain. This chain joins TRBV29-1 and TRBJ2-2; D assignment may be TRBD1 or TRBD2 (5 bases each). Germline V gene sequence: CDR1 SQVTM, CDR2 ANQGSEA. CDR3 length equals 12 residues. CDR3 protein: CSAELWAGDLFF. The CDR3 nucleotides are TGCAGCGCTGAGCTCTGGGCCGGGGACCTGTTTTTT.

This clonotype was seen repeatedly, ten times or more. The chain uses TRBV20-1 and TRBJ2-3; 10 nucleotides align to TRBD1. Germline V gene lookup returns CDR1 DFQATT and CDR2 SNEGSKA (reference sequence). V lost 6 bases and J lost 2; bases outside the gene matches: 11. This CDR3 comprises 16 residues. The DNA of the CDR3 is TGCAGTGCCTTCCCTCTAGGGACAGGGGCCACAGATACGCAGTATTTT. It yields the protein CSAFPLGTGATDTQYF.

This clonotype was detected ten times or more. This chain uses TRBV30 with TRBJ2-7, with D unclear. V gave up 0 bases and J gave up 2 bases, with 5 bases separating them. This CDR3 spans 12 amino acids. Germline CDR1 and CDR2: GTSNPN and SVGIG (reference sequence). The CDR3 nucleotides read TGTGCCTGGAGTGTTGGCCCCTACGAGCAGTACTTC. This gives the protein CAWSVGPYEQYF.

The genes are TRBV3-1 and TRBJ1-1, with D possibly being TRBD1 (5 bases). CDR1 and CDR2 from the germline V gene are LGHDT and YNNKEL (reference sequence). Trimming stripped 0 bases from V and 4 bases from J, with 15 bases between. This CDR3 has 16 amino acids. The CDR3 protein is CASSQEGPIRSTEAFF. In DNA, the CDR3 is TGTGCCAGCAGCCAAGAGGGGCCGATCCGGAGCACTGAAGCTTTCTTT.

At least ten counts were recorded for this clonotype. The chain links TRBV29-1 to TRBJ2-3; the match to TRBD2 covers 7 bases. The germline V gene encodes CDR1 SQVTM and CDR2 ANQGSEA. This CDR3 region has 12 residues. J lost 3 bases, V lost 5 bases, and 2 bases had no gene match. CDR3: CSVLAETDTQYF. DNA for the CDR3: TGCAGCGTTCTAGCGGAGACAGATACGCAGTATTTT.

This clonotype appeared many times. The chain joins TRBV28 to TRBJ2-5; D is perhaps TRBD1 (6 bases). CDR1 and CDR2 (germline): MDHEN, SYDVKM. The CDR3 spans 14 residues. The germline V and J ends were trimmed by 8 bases and 3 bases, with 16 bases remaining between them. The CDR3 spells CASYSLDRKETQYF. The CDR3 DNA is TGTGCCAGCTACAGTTTGGACAGAAAAGAGACCCAGTACTTC.